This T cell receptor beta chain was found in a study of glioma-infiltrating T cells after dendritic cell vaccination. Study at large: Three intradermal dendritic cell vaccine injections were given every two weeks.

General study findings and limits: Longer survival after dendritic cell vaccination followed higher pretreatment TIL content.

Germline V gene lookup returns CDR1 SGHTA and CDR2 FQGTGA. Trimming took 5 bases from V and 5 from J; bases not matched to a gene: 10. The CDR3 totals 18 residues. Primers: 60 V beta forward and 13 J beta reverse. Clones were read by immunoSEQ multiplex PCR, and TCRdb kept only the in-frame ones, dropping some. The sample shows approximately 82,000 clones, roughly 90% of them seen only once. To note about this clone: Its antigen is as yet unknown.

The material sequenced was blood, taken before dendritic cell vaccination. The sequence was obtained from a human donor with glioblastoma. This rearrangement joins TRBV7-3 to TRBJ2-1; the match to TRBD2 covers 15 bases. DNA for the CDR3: TGTGCCAGCAGCGAAAGAGGACTAGCGGGAGGGCCTCACAATGAGCAGTTCTTC. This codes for CASSERGLAGGPHNEQFF.